This T cell receptor beta chain is drawn from a study of T cell responses to AZD1222 COVID-19 vaccine. The CDR3 totals 15 residues. Trimming took off 7 bases at V and 0 bases at J, with 16 bases between the two ends. Germline V gene data show CDR1 as SGHKS and CDR2 as YYEKEE (reference sequence). The assay was immunoSEQ multiplex PCR, and TCRdb's table has in-frame clones only and misses some. The table records about 130,000 clones, about nine tenths of them present only once. Sample: peripheral blood, taken on day 0 of AZD1222 vaccination. The clonotype originates from an adult in good health. This sequence joins TRBV5-5 and TRBJ1-2, with a weak D call TRBD1 (5 bases). The CDR3 DNA reads TGTGCCAGCGCCGACAGCAGAGCCTCTAACTATGGCTACACCTTC. Its protein product is CASADSRASNYGYTF.